This T cell receptor (beta chain) was recorded in a study of T cells in Graves' hyperthyroidism and ophthalmopathy. This clonotype occurred many times. The CDR3 covers 13 residues. Germline V lookup: CDR1 SGHTA, CDR2 FQGNSA. V lost 5 bases and J lost 4; bases outside the gene matches: 4. Amplified regions were TCR beta CDR3 sequences from RNA transcripts. TCR CDR3 regions were first amplified by RT-PCR with HTBI primers. TCRdb re-called the multiplex PCR reads through MiXCR, storing one row per CDR3 protein. The sample yields about 270,000 distinct CDR3 sequences, approximately 20% seen once. For ophthalmopathy patients, the Clinical Activity Score was at least 3 and the NOSPECS grade at least 4; duration was under 3 months. Exclusion of patients followed from uncontrolled infection, other autoimmune disease, pregnancy or lactation.

This clonotype originated in a man aged 25-40 years with Graves' ophthalmopathy. This chain uses TRBV7-2 with TRBJ2-5; 7 bases align to TRBD1. The specimen sequenced was blood. The CDR3: CASSPDRAETQYF. For the CDR3, the DNA is TGTGCCAGCAGCCCCGACAGGGCAGAGACCCAGTACTTC.